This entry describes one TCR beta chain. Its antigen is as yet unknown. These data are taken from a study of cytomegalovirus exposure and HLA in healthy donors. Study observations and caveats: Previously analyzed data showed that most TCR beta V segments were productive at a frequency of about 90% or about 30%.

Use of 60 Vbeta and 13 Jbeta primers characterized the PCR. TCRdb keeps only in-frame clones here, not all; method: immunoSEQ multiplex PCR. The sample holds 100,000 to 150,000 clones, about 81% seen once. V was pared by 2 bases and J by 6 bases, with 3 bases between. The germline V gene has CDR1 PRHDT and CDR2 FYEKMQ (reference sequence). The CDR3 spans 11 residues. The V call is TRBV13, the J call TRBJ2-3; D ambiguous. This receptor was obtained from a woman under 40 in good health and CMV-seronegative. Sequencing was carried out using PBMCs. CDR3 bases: TGTGCCAGCAGCTTATCGGATACGCAGTATTTT. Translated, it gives CASSLSDTQYF.